A single TCR beta chain is shown here with its context. Living in under 30 US areas, the participants were between 18 and 89 years of age. In assigning cohorts, the study relied on participant-reported clinical history. This entry is derived from a study of blood T cell repertoires in COVID-19. As for the study in general: Acute-phase and convalescent COVID-19 samples originated in the United States, Italy and Spain. The analysed material was cDNA or gDNA that came from T cells, B-cell-depleted T cells, or PBMCs.

The protocol was immunoSEQ multiplex PCR, while the TCRdb copy is restricted to in-frame clones and leaves out a portion. Among about 260,000 clones listed, about 87% were seen once. Sequenced sample: PBMCs or T cells enriched from blood (not recorded which). The sequence derives from a man aged 50 to 59 who had been exposed to COVID-19.

The CDR3 loop is CASSLTWGAGKETQYF. The CDR3 nucleotides read TGTGCCAGCAGTTTGACCTGGGGAGCGGGGAAAGAGACCCAGTACTTC. V is TRBV27 and J is TRBJ2-5; 7 nucleotides align to TRBD2. CDR3 length equals 16 residues. CDR1 and CDR2 from the germline V gene are MNHEY and SMNVEV (reference sequence). V was clipped by 3 bases and J by 3 bases; unmatched bases: 10.